This TCR beta chain was captured by sequencing in a study of T cell responses to AZD1222 COVID-19 vaccine. This CDR3 is built from 15 residues. Germline-derived CDR1 and CDR2 are SGHRS and YFSETQ. Trimming pared 3 bases from V and 1 base from J, leaving 11 bases between. Concerning this clone itself: Antigen specificity is unknown.

Clones were sequenced by immunoSEQ multiplex PCR, and TCRdb holds only the in-frame ones, with some missing. The sample has about 120,000 clones, 85% to 90% seen once. Whole-study findings and limits: Recipients of AZD1222 seropositive at baseline numbered only six or seven. Increased Spike-specific TCR breadth and depth were observed after two AZD1222 doses. Possibly, clonal diversity was underestimated; donors were largely white British and included more females.

This TCR was recovered from an adult in good health. The rearrangement uses TRBV5-1 and TRBJ2-1; a weak D match, TRBD2 (6 bases). The sequences come from peripheral blood, collected on day 0 of AZD1222 vaccination. CDR3 DNA sequence: TGCGCCAGCAGCTCGGTCGGGGGTTCCTACAATGAGCAGTTCTTC. Amino acids: CASSSVGGSYNEQFF.